This T cell receptor (beta chain) was recorded in a study of blood T cell repertoires in COVID-19. Study information: In each case, the material was cDNA or gDNA derived from T cells, B-cell-depleted T cells, or PBMCs.

Per the authors' pipeline: Estimation of nucleated cell counts relied on the amplification of reference gene primers. The table came from immunoSEQ multiplex PCR; TCRdb's copy has only in-frame clones and leaves some out. V and J calls and clone size come straight from that table; D and trimming were deduced from the DNA. The sample holds fewer than 250,000 clones, 84% seen once. Adults between about 18 and 95 years of age took part from more than 20 US areas. Either two negative PCRs, clearance, or symptom resolution qualified Cohort 3 donors as recovered. Germline V gives CDR1 MDHEN, CDR2 SYDVKM. The CDR3 is 13 amino acids. The V gene lost 2 bases and the J gene lost 8 bases, with 12 bases spanning the gap.

This chain uses TRBV28 with TRBJ1-2, with D unresolved. Source material: PBMCs or T cells enriched from blood (not recorded which). The sequence derives from a young woman who had recovered from COVID-19. The CDR3 loop is CASSLGGKRGYTF. The CDR3 bases are TGTGCCAGCAGTTTAGGAGGGAAGCGGGGCTACACCTTC.